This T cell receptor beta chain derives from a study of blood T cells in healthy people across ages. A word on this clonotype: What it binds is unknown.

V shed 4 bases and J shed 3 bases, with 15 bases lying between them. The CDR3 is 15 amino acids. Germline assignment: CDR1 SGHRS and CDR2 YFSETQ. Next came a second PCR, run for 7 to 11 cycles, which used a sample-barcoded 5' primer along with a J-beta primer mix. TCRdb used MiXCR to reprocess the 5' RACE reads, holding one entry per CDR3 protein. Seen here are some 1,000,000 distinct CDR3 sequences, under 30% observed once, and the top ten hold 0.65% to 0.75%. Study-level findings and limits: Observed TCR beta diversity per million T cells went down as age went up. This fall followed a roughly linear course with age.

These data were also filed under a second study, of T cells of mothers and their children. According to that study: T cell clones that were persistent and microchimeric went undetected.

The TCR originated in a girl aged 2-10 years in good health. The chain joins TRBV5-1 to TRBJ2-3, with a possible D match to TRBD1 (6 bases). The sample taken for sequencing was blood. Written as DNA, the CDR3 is TGCGCCAGCAGCCCCAAACAGGGTCGGACAGATACGCAGTATTTT. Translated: CASSPKQGRTDTQYF.